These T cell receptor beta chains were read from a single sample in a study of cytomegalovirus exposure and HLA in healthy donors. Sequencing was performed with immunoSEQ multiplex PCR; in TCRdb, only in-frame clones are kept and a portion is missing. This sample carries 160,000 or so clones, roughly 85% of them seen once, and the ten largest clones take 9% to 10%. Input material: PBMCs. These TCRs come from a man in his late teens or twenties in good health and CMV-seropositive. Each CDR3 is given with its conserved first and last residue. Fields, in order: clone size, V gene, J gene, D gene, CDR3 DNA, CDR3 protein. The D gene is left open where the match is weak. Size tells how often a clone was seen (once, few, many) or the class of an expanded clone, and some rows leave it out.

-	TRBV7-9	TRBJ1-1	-	TGTGCCAGCAGTCAGGAGGAAGGCACTGAAGCTTTCTTT	CASSQEEGTEAFF
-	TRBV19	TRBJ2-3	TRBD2	TGTGCCAGTAGTACGGGGGGTAGGGCAGATACGCAGTATTTT	CASSTGGRADTQYF
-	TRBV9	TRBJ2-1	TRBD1	TGTGCCAGCAGCGTTCAGGGGGTTCGGTACAATGAGCAGTTCTTC	CASSVQGVRYNEQFF
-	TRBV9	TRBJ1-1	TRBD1	TGTGCCAGCAGCGTAGGTTACCGGGACAGCGAAGCTTTCTTT	CASSVGYRDSEAFF
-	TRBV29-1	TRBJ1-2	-	TGCAGCGACAGGGATGGCGACGGCTACACCTTC	CSDRDGDGYTF
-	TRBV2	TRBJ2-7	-	TGTGCCAGCAGGTACAGGGTTCCCCACGAGCAGTACTTC	CASRYRVPHEQYF
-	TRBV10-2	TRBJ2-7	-	TGCGCCAGCAGCAGCGCTCCTCCAGAGACAGTCTCCTACGAGCAGTACTTC	CASSSAPPETVSYEQYF
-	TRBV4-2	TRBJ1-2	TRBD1	TGTGCCAGCAGCCCATCAGGGACAGGGGGAGACTATGGCTACACCTTC	CASSPSGTGGDYGYTF
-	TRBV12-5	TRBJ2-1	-	TGTGCTAGTGGTCCCATTTCGGGGAGTTGGAGTGAGCAGTTCTTC	CASGPISGSWSEQFF
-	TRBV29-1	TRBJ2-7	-	TGCAGCGTTGAACCCGGGGATGGCGAGCAGTACTTC	CSVEPGDGEQYF
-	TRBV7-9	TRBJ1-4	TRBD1	TGTGCCAGCAGTCTTTGGGACAGCAATGAAAAACTGTTTTTT	CASSLWDSNEKLFF
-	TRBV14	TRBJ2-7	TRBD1	TGTGCCAGCAGCCAAAACGCAGGGGGCGAGCAGTACTTC	CASSQNAGGEQYF
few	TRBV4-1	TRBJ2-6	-	TGCGCCAGCAGCCAAGATCAGGTCTCTGGGGCCAACGTCCTGACTTTC	CASSQDQVSGANVLTF
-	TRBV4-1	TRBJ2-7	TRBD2	TGCGCCAGCAGCCCCGGGCTAGCGGGAGGCGAGCAGTACTTC	CASSPGLAGGEQYF
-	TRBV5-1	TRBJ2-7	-	TGCGCCAGCAGCTCCGCAACTAGCCTCCCCGGCGACGAGCAGTACTTC	CASSSATSLPGDEQYF
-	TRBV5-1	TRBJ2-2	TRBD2	TGCGCCAGCAGCTTGGATTTAGACTCCGGGGGGACTAGGTTAATCGGGGAGCTGTTTTTT	CASSLDLDSGGTRLIGELFF
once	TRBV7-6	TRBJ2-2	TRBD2	TGTGCCAGCAGCTCTGGGGAGCGGGAAGGCACCGGGGAGCTGTTTTTT	CASSSGEREGTGELFF
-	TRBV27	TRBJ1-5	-	TGTGCCAGCGGTTGGGCAGGGGAAGATCAGCCCCAGCATTTT	CASGWAGEDQPQHF
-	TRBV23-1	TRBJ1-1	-	TGCGCCAGCAGTTCGGGGAAACGGGACACTGAAGCTTTCTTT	CASSSGKRDTEAFF
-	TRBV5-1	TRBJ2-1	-	TGCGCCAGCAGCTTGACCCCCGGACTAGTGGGGGCACAGTTCTTC	CASSLTPGLVGAQFF
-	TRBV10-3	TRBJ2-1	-	TGTGCCATCAGTGAACTGGATGAGCAGTTCTTC	CAISELDEQFF
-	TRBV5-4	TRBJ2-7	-	TGTGCCAGCAGCTTGCAGGGGTTGAAATCCTACGAGCAGTACTTC	CASSLQGLKSYEQYF
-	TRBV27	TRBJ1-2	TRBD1	TGTGCCAGCAGTTTAAGGGCCGGGACAGATAATTTCTATGGCTACACCTTC	CASSLRAGTDNFYGYTF
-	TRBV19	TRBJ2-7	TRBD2	TGTGCCAGTACCCCTCTAGCGGGAGAGGGCGAGCAGTACTTC	CASTPLAGEGEQYF
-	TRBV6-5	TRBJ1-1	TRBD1	TGTGCCAGCAGGGACAGGGGAAACACTGAAGCTTTCTTT	CASRDRGNTEAFF
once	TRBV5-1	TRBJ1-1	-	TGCGCCAGCAGCCCCGGACAGCGGAACACTGAAGCTTTCTTT	CASSPGQRNTEAFF
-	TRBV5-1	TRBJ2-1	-	TGCGCCAGCAGCTTGGATAACTACAATGAGCAGTTCTTC	CASSLDNYNEQFF
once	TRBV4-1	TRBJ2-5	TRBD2	TGCGCCAGCAGCCTCGCGACTAGCGGGAGGCGAGAGACCCAGTACTTC	CASSLATSGRRETQYF
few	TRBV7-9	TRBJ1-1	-	TGTGCCAGCAGCCACCCCGACAGGTTGGATGCTTTCTTT	CASSHPDRLDAFF
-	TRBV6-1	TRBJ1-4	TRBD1	TGTGCCAGCAGTAGAGACAGGGGCGGTGAAAAACTGTTTTTT	CASSRDRGGEKLFF
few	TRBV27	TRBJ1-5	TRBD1	TGTGCCAGCAGTCCGATTCCGGGACAGGGTAATCAGCCCCAGCATTTT	CASSPIPGQGNQPQHF
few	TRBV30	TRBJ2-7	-	TGTGCCTGGAAGAGGGGACAATCCTTCTCCTACGAGCAGTACTTC	CAWKRGQSFSYEQYF
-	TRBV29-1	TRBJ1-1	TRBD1	TGCAGCGTCCACTGGACAGGACAGTGGAACACTGAAGCTTTCTTT	CSVHWTGQWNTEAFF
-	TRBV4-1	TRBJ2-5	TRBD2	TGCGCCAGCACTGGTGGGAGGGGACAAGAGACCCAGTACTTC	CASTGGRGQETQYF
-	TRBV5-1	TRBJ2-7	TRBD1	TGCGCCAGCAGCCCGGGACAGGGTACGCACGAGCAGTACTTC	CASSPGQGTHEQYF
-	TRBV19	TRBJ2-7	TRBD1	TGTGCCAGTAGTCTTGGGACAGGTAACTCCTACGAGCAGTACTTC	CASSLGTGNSYEQYF
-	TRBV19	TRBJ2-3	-	TGTGCCAGTAGTATGACAGCTAGCACAGATACGCAGTATTTT	CASSMTASTDTQYF
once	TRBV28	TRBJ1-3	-	TGTGCCAGCAGATCCGGGTGGCAGTACTCTGGAAACACCATATATTTT	CASRSGWQYSGNTIYF
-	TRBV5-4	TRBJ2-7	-	TGTGCCAGCAGCTGGACTACTACCGAGCAGTACTTC	CASSWTTTEQYF
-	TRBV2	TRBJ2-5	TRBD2	TGTGCCAGCAGTGACTCAACTAGCGGGAGAGGCCAAGAGACCCAGTACTTC	CASSDSTSGRGQETQYF
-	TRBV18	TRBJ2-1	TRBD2	TGTGCCAGCTCACCACCGGGACTAGCGCTCAATGGGCAGTTCTTC	CASSPPGLALNGQFF